These 10 T cell receptor beta chains were all obtained from the same sample, sequenced in a study of graft-versus-host responses after intestinal transplantation. The table came from immunoSEQ multiplex PCR; TCRdb's copy has only in-frame clones and leaves some out. Among tens of thousands of clones listed, about 94% were seen once. The material was PBMCs, obtained 16 days after intestinal transplant. Every receptor here comes from a human patient who received an intestinal transplant, so some T cells may come from the graft donor.

The rearrangement uses TRBV21-1 and TRBJ2-5; TRBD2 is taken as the D call from the table, unchecked against the DNA. TRBV21-1 is an annotated pseudogene. The CDR3 consists of 14 residues. The DNA for the CDR3 is TGTGCCAGCCGAAACTTCGGGACTCAAGAGACCCAGTACTTC. It codes for CASRNFGTQETQYF.

The chain couples TRBV9 to TRBJ2-2, with D perhaps TRBD2 (6 bases). Germline assignment: CDR1 SGDLS and CDR2 YYNGEE. V shed 0 bases and J shed 5 bases, with 11 bases lying between them. CDR3 size: 15 residues. CDR3 nucleotides: TGTGCCAGCAGCGTAGTAGGACTACCGACCGGGGAGCTGTTTTTT. This sequence encodes CASSVVGLPTGELFF.

This chain connects TRBV4-3 to TRBJ2-7; TRBD1 matches 9 bases. The germline CDR1 and CDR2 sequences are LGHNA and YSLEER. The V and J ends lost 1 base and 5 bases, in that order; junction bases with no gene match: 6. CDR3 length: 15 amino acids. CDR3 DNA: TGCGCCAGCAGCCAAGTGGGGGGACAGGGCGACGAGCAGTACTTC. Translating gives CASSQVGGQGDEQYF.

The CDR3 DNA sequence: TGTGCCAGCAGCGTAGCTGGCACAGATACGCAGTATTTT. Translating it yields CASSVAGTDTQYF. The rearrangement links TRBV9 to TRBJ2-3; D not resolved. Germline loops: CDR1 SGDLS, CDR2 YYNGEE. The CDR3 runs to 13 residues. Trimming stripped 0 bases from V and 1 base from J, with 3 bases between.

As for this clone: At one boundary the junction diverges from the germline segment, which might be a read error. V usage is TRBV19 and J usage is TRBJ2-3, with D possibly matching TRBD2 (5 bases). The CDR3 consists of 10 residues. CDR1 and CDR2 from the germline V gene are LNHDA and SQIVND (reference sequence). The CDR3, as DNA: TGTGCCAGTAGTCCTCGACTATCTCCTTTT. Its protein is CASSPRLSPF.

J is TRBJ1-1 and V is TRBV7-9; D ambiguous. Germline V gene sequence: CDR1 SEHNR, CDR2 FQNEAQ (reference sequence). Trimming removed 1 base from V and 3 bases from J, with 0 bases in between. The CDR3 length is 11 residues. CDR3: CASSLDTEAFF. CDR3 nucleotides: TGTGCCAGCAGCTTAGACACTGAAGCTTTCTTT.

The rearrangement joins TRBV11-3 to TRBJ2-3, with 12 bases matching TRBD2. The CDR3 is made up of 16 amino acids. Germline CDR1 is SGHNT and CDR2 is YENEEA. The ends lost 4 bases at V and 1 base at J; junction bases unmatched: 3. The CDR3 DNA is TGTGCCAGCAGCTCCCGGACTAGCGGGGGCACAGATACGCAGTATTTT. Its translation is CASSSRTSGGTDTQYF.

There are a few counts of this clone. CDR3 sequence: CASSDNSGNTIYF. The CDR3, as DNA: TGTGCCAGCAGTGACAATTCTGGAAACACCATATATTTT. The chain recombines TRBV2 with TRBJ1-3; D call uncertain. This CDR3 region has 13 residues. Germline CDR1 SNHLY, CDR2 FYNNEI. Between the trimmed V and J ends, which lost 3 bases and 1 base, there was a span of 4 bases.

This chain joins TRBV7-8 and TRBJ1-5; TRBD1 aligns across 11 bases. This CDR3 is built from 15 residues. V gave up 5 bases and J gave up 11 bases; unmatched junction bases: 11. Germline V lookup: CDR1 SGHVS, CDR2 FQNEAQ. The CDR3 DNA follows: TGTGCCAGCAGCCGAGGACAGGGGGCTGAAAAGGCCCAGCATTTT. This sequence encodes CASSRGQGAEKAQHF.

The chain carries TRBV5-6 and TRBJ2-3; no clear D gene. Trimming removed 0 bases from V and 0 bases from J, with 5 bases in between. This CDR3 comprises 14 residues. Germline V gives CDR1 SGHDT, CDR2 YYEEEE. The CDR3 region has the DNA TGTGCCAGCAGCTTGGCCACTAGCACAGATACGCAGTATTTT. Amino acid sequence: CASSLATSTDTQYF.